This T cell receptor beta chain was documented in a study of molecular identifiers for immune sequencing clone quantification. Looking at the study overall: Four portions were sequenced after RNA from approximately 20,000 or 100,000 naive CD8 cells was split five ways in replicates.

In germline, CDR1 is MDHEN, CDR2 SYDVKM. The CDR3 spans 15 residues. Naive CD8 T cells were sorted, and the gate applied was CD8+CD4-CCR7+CD45RA+. Each CDR3 protein is one row after TCRdb ran MiXCR on the PCR reads. Of 460,000 or so distinct CDR3 sequences in the sample, around a fifth were seen once. Concerning this clonotype itself: The antigen is not known. A much larger clone is a single base away; this may be a read error.

The study's findings and limits: Sizes of highly expanded clones could be underestimated through identical TCRs sharing a barcode.

The chain employs TRBV28 and TRBJ2-3; possible D gene TRBD2, 6 bases. The source of this sequence is a human donor in good health. Some libraries in this study had Jurkat cell RNA spiked in. Specimen: naive CD8+ T cells from blood, with Jurkat cell RNA spiked in. Sample subset: FACS-sorted CD8+CD4-CCR7+CD45RA+ naive T cells. CDR3 nucleotide sequence: TGTGCCGGCAGTTTATCTAGCGATTTAACAGATACGCAGTATTTT. Protein sequence: CAGSLSSDLTDTQYF. The full variable domain, its missing parts supplied by reference TRBV28 and TRBJ2-3, is DVKVTQSSRYLVKRTGEKVFLECVQDMDHENMFWYRQDPGLGLRLIYFSYDVKMKEKGDIPEGYSVSREKKERFSLILESASTNQTSMYLCAGSLSSDLTDTQYFGPGTRLTVL.